This T cell receptor (beta chain) stems from a study of T-cell reconstitution after alpha-beta-depleted transplantation in children. The library targeted TCRbeta and was prepared with unique molecular identifiers. TCRdb re-called the PCR reads with MiXCR, one entry per CDR3 protein. The sample includes hundreds of thousands of distinct CDR3 sequences, 23% of them seen just once. For this clonotype: Its cognate antigen is unknown.

CDR3 length: 15 residues. Germline values: CDR1 DFQATT, CDR2 SNEGSKA (reference sequence). Trimming at V came to 5 bases and at J to 1 base, leaving 5 bases not matched to a gene. Study-wide points: Surviving recipient T cells and thymic progenitors underlay high day-60 TCRbeta diversity in some patients. There were reportedly several hundred expanded graft clones from which alpha-beta T cells came about two months after transplant. A year had passed since transplant, and T-cell counts and diversity by then came mostly from newly produced T cells.

This specimen was PBMCs, mostly from graft donor cells, taken 360 days after TCRalphabeta/CD19-depleted stem cell transplant. J is TRBJ1-2 and V is TRBV20-1, with TRBD1 matching over 12 bases. The sequence derives from a boy in the first two years of life who had a stem cell transplant for acute myeloid leukemia, so the T cells may come from the graft donor. CDR3 in amino acids: CSAWDRGPHNYGYTF. The CDR3 bases are TGCAGTGCTTGGGACAGGGGGCCCCATAACTATGGCTACACCTTC.